Shown below are 20 T cell receptor beta chains from a single sample sequenced in a study of T cells in Graves' hyperthyroidism and ophthalmopathy. Amplification of TCR beta CDR3 regions used RNA as the template. The TCR CDR3 first-round RT-PCR relied on the HTBI primer set. MiXCR, run by TCRdb on the multiplex PCR reads, gives a single entry per CDR3 protein. The sample lists about 640,000 distinct CDR3 sequences, less than 25% seen once, with 34% in the top ten. The specimen sequenced was blood. The receptors stem from a man aged 30 to 45 with Graves' ophthalmopathy.

Ten or more counts support this clonotype. The rearrangement uses TRBV11-2 and TRBJ2-5; D unclear. There are 13 residues in the CDR3. V shed 4 bases and J shed 1 base, with 7 bases lying between them. CDR1 is SGHAT, CDR2 FQNNGV, per germline. The CDR3 here is CASSSPIQETQYF. The CDR3 coding sequence is TGTGCCAGCAGCTCCCCCATCCAAGAGACCCAGTACTTC.

The chain combines TRBV15 with TRBJ2-7; possibly TRBD1 or TRBD2 for D (6 bases each). The CDR3 has 14 residues. The V and J ends lost 8 bases and 0 bases respectively, with 14 bases between them. Germline values: CDR1 LNHNV, CDR2 YYDKDF (reference sequence). The DNA of the CDR3 is TGTGCCACCGGGGGGCAGGGACTCTCCTACGAGCAGTACTTC. Translation gives CATGGQGLSYEQYF.

The V and J genes are TRBV6-4 and TRBJ2-1; TRBD2 might be the D (7 bases). Germline V lookup: CDR1 MRHNA, CDR2 SNTAGT. This CDR3 comprises 16 residues. With 6 bases removed from V and 1 base from J, the gap between germline ends came to 16 bases. CDR3 amino acids: CASRTFGGPSYNEQFF. Here the CDR3 DNA reads TGTGCCAGCAGAACCTTCGGGGGGCCATCCTACAATGAGCAGTTCTTC.

The chain uses TRBV9 and TRBJ2-1, with 13 bases identical to TRBD2. The V and J ends lost 0 bases and 7 bases, in that order; junction bases with no gene match: 13. Germline lookup yields CDR1 SGDLS and CDR2 YYNGEE. This CDR3 is built from 19 residues. CDR3 region: CASSVELGALAGGHNEQFF. The CDR3 DNA reads as TGTGCCAGCAGCGTAGAGCTGGGGGCACTAGCGGGAGGGCATAATGAGCAGTTCTTC.

J is TRBJ2-7 and V is TRBV14; unclear D gene. With 2 bases removed from V and 3 bases from J, the gap between germline ends came to 8 bases. This CDR3 contains 13 residues. CDR1 is SGHDN, CDR2 FVKESK, per germline. CDR3 amino acids: CASSQLKFYEQYF. The CDR3 region has the DNA TGTGCCAGCAGCCAATTGAAATTCTACGAGCAGTACTTC. The complete variable domain, with remaining parts taken from reference TRBV14 and TRBJ2-7, reads EAGVTQFPSHSVIEKGQTVTLRCDPISGHDNLYWYRRVMGKEIKFLLHFVKESKQDESGMPNNRFLAERTGGTYSTLKVQPAELEDSGVYFCASSQLKFYEQYFGPGTRLTVT.

This clonotype came up many times. The chain recombines TRBV12-3 or TRBV12-4 with TRBJ2-1; D remains ambiguous. V shed 3 bases and J shed 3 bases, with 15 bases lying between them. This CDR3 is built from 16 residues. The CDR3 loop is CASSFIRVSGYNEQFF. The CDR3 DNA is TGTGCCAGCAGTTTTATCCGGGTTTCGGGCTACAATGAGCAGTTCTTC.

This clonotype was recorded at least ten times. V gene TRBV28 combines with J gene TRBJ2-7; TRBD1 aligns across 9 bases. J gave up 1 base and V 3 bases, and 4 bases lay outside the gene matches. CDR1 is MDHEN, CDR2 SYDVKM, per germline. The CDR3 is 15 residues long. In DNA form, the CDR3 reads TGTGCCAGCAGTTTCGTGGGACAGGGATCCTACGAGCAGTACTTC. Its translation: CASSFVGQGSYEQYF.

This sequence joins TRBV13 and TRBJ2-7; no clear D gene. Germline loops: CDR1 PRHDT, CDR2 FYEKMQ (reference sequence). The CDR3 runs to 12 residues. Trimming pared 3 bases from V and 2 bases from J, leaving 5 bases between. The CDR3 is CASSFFAYEQYF. The CDR3 bases are TGTGCCAGCAGCTTCTTCGCCTACGAGCAGTACTTC.

This chain joins TRBV24-1 and TRBJ2-1, with 8 positions matching TRBD2. Germline trimming cut 2 bases from V and 2 bases from J; bases unmatched to any gene: 10. Germline CDR1 is KGHDR and CDR2 is SFDVKD. The CDR3 contains 18 residues. Here the CDR3 reads CATSDWATGGGAYNEQFF. CDR3 coding DNA: TGTGCCACCAGTGATTGGGCCACGGGGGGGGGGGCCTACAATGAGCAGTTCTTC.

In this sample, this clonotype turned up a few times. The junction and the germline gene differ at one end; a read error may be behind it. This sequence joins TRBV15 and TRBJ1-1; 10 bases line up with TRBD1. CDR1 is LNHNV, CDR2 YYDKDF, per germline (reference sequence). The CDR3 totals 15 residues. As DNA, the CDR3 is TGTGCCGCCAGCAGAGGGGACAGGGGATCACGGACCGCTTTCTTT. Protein product: CAASRGDRGSRTAFF.

In its sample, this clonotype was seen a few times. The gene calls are TRBV11-3 and TRBJ2-7; 10 nucleotides agree with TRBD1. Trimming took 5 bases from V and 5 from J; bases not matched to a gene: 3. Germline-derived CDR1 and CDR2 are SGHNT and YENEEA. There are 13 residues in the CDR3. As DNA, the CDR3 is TGTGCCAGCAGCCAGGGGACAGGGGACGAGCAGTACTTC. Protein: CASSQGTGDEQYF.

J is TRBJ2-1 and V is TRBV20-1, with a weak D call TRBD2 (6 bases). The ends were cut back, 0 bases at V and 1 base at J, with 13 bases in the middle. This CDR3 contains 16 residues. From germline, CDR1 is DFQATT and CDR2 SNEGSKA (reference sequence). In DNA, the CDR3 is TGCAGTGCTAGAGATCAGGGAGGAGGATCCTACAATGAGCAGTTCTTC. This translates into CSARDQGGGSYNEQFF.

The V gene is TRBV2, the J gene TRBJ1-2; unclear D gene. V was pared by 5 bases and J by 4 bases, with 17 bases between. The germline V gene has CDR1 SNHLY and CDR2 FYNNEI. This CDR3 spans 15 amino acids. The chain's CDR3 is CASSQEGGSGYGYTF. The DNA of the CDR3 is TGTGCCAGCAGTCAAGAGGGAGGGAGCGGCTATGGCTACACCTTC.

This clonotype has at least ten counts. CDR3 nucleotide sequence: TGTGCCAGCACCCTGGGGGGGTCCTACGAGCAGTACTTC. Translation gives CASTLGGSYEQYF. V is TRBV2 and J is TRBJ2-7, with TRBD2 identical over 7 bases. Unmatched junction bases numbered 4, after V lost 7 bases and J lost 1 base. The CDR3 totals 13 residues. Per the germline V gene, CDR1 is SNHLY and CDR2 is FYNNEI.

This clonotype was recorded a few times. The chain recombines TRBV15 with TRBJ2-5, with D tentatively TRBD1 (6 bases). CDR1 and CDR2 from the germline V gene are LNHNV and YYDKDF (reference sequence). V shed 0 bases and J shed 3 bases, with 17 bases lying between them. The CDR3 covers 17 residues. CDR3 in amino acids: CATSRDRYRVMEETQYF. CDR3 nucleotide sequence: TGTGCCACCAGCAGAGATAGGTACAGGGTAATGGAAGAGACCCAGTACTTC.

The table lists this clonotype with a count of one. The chain joins TRBV5-1 to TRBJ2-3; D remains ambiguous. The CDR3 contains 17 residues. Germline V gene data show CDR1 as SGHRS and CDR2 as YFSETQ. Trimming shortened V by 0 bases and J by 3 bases, and 17 bases separated the two germline ends. This chain's CDR3 is CASSLGGTLNSTDTQYF. CDR3 nucleotides: TGCGCCAGCAGCTTGGGGGGTACGCTAAACAGTACAGATACGCAGTATTTT.

The chain has TRBV6-5 and TRBJ2-2, with a possible D match to TRBD1 (6 bases). The germline V gene encodes CDR1 MNHEY and CDR2 SVGAGI. This CDR3 is 19 amino acids long. Trimming took off 5 bases at V and 0 bases at J, with 22 bases between the two ends. The CDR3 region has the DNA TGTGCCAGCAGTCCCCGGGCCATTGGGGGACAAACGAACACCGGGGAGCTGTTTTTT. Its translation is CASSPRAIGGQTNTGELFF.

This clonotype occurred a few times. J is TRBJ2-1 and V is TRBV10-2; 10 bases align to TRBD2. The CDR3 runs to 13 residues. Germline loops: CDR1 WSHSY, CDR2 SAAADI. V gave up 6 bases and J gave up 7 bases; unmatched junction bases: 3. CDR3 sequence (DNA): TGCGCCAGCAGACCGACTAGCGGGAATGAGCAGTTCTTC. This gives the protein CASRPTSGNEQFF.

This clonotype was detected only a few times. The rearrangement joins TRBV7-2 to TRBJ1-2; the match to TRBD1 covers 8 bases. J was trimmed by 4 bases and V by 4 bases; bases with no gene match: 5. Germline lookup yields CDR1 SGHTA and CDR2 FQGNSA. This CDR3 has 14 amino acids. The CDR3 loop is CASSSQGALYGYTF. DNA of the CDR3: TGTGCCAGCAGCTCCCAGGGGGCGCTCTATGGCTACACCTTC. The full variable domain, with the rest looked up from reference TRBV7-2 and TRBJ1-2, is GAGVSQSPSNKVTEKGKDVELRCDPISGHTALYWYRQSLGQGLEFLIYFQGNSAPDKSGLPSDRFSAERTGGSVSTLTIQRTQQEDSAVYLCASSSQGALYGYTFGSGTRLTVV.

This clonotype came up many times. This chain connects TRBV5-1 to TRBJ2-1; D is undetermined. CDR1 SGHRS and CDR2 YFSETQ come from the germline V gene. The CDR3 is 13 residues long. V was clipped by 3 bases and J by 5 bases, with 9 bases between them. Here the CDR3 reads CASSSPGHNEQFF. The CDR3 nucleotides are TGCGCCAGCAGCTCACCGGGCCACAATGAGCAGTTCTTC.